This is a list of T cell receptor beta chains from one sample in a study of blood T cells in healthy people across ages. MiXCR was run by TCRdb on the 5' RACE reads, yielding one entry per CDR3 protein. The sample shows 850,000 to 1,300,000 distinct CDR3 sequences, 35% to 50% of them seen only once. Material: blood. The receptor source for this set is an older woman in good health. The CDR3 runs from the conserved cysteine through the conserved F or W. Each record gives: D gene, clone size, V gene, J gene, CDR3 DNA, CDR3 protein. A D gene is named only where the DNA matches it firmly. Clone size appears in some rows only: once, few, many, or a class for an expanded clone.

d_call: -
clone_size: few
v_call: TRBV12-3/TRBV12-4
j_call: TRBJ2-7
cdr3_nt: TGTGCCAGCAGCTCCGCCGTGTTTAGCAGGGACATAACTAACGAGCAGTACTTC
cdr3_aa: CASSSAVFSRDITNEQYF

d_call: -
clone_size: -
v_call: TRBV7-9
j_call: TRBJ2-3
cdr3_nt: TGTGCCAGCAGCGATCCAGAGGGGAACAGAGATACGCAGTATTTT
cdr3_aa: CASSDPEGNRDTQYF

d_call: TRBD1
clone_size: -
v_call: TRBV13
j_call: TRBJ2-7
cdr3_nt: TGTGCCACCAGCCCGGGACAGAGCTACGAGCAGTACTTC
cdr3_aa: CATSPGQSYEQYF

d_call: TRBD2
clone_size: few
v_call: TRBV25-1
j_call: TRBJ2-5
cdr3_nt: TGTGCCAGCAGTGATTTTCTAGCGGGAAGGGAGACCCAGTACTTC
cdr3_aa: CASSDFLAGRETQYF

d_call: TRBD1
clone_size: -
v_call: TRBV20-1
j_call: TRBJ2-5
cdr3_nt: TGCAGTGCTAGTCTGGACAGGGTAGACGAGCTGTACTTC
cdr3_aa: CSASLDRVDELYF

d_call: -
clone_size: -
v_call: TRBV10-3
j_call: TRBJ2-2
cdr3_nt: TGTGCCATCAATAGGAGGGGAATGGACACCGGGGAGCTGTTTTTT
cdr3_aa: CAINRRGMDTGELFF

d_call: -
clone_size: -
v_call: TRBV6-5
j_call: TRBJ1-1
cdr3_nt: TGTGCCAGCAGTTACGGACTAGGGACGGCGAACACTGAAGCTTTCTTT
cdr3_aa: CASSYGLGTANTEAFF

d_call: TRBD1
clone_size: -
v_call: TRBV15
j_call: TRBJ2-7
cdr3_nt: TGTGCCACCAGCACCGAAGGACAGGGGAAGTACAATGAGCAGTACTTC
cdr3_aa: CATSTEGQGKYNEQYF

d_call: -
clone_size: -
v_call: TRBV3-1
j_call: TRBJ2-5
cdr3_nt: TGTGCCAGCAGCGGGACCGGGCGGGAGACCCAGTACTTC
cdr3_aa: CASSGTGRETQYF

d_call: TRBD2
clone_size: -
v_call: TRBV7-8
j_call: TRBJ2-7
cdr3_nt: TGTGCCAGCAGCCCCCAGGCGGGGGGGTCCCACGAGCAGTACTTC
cdr3_aa: CASSPQAGGSHEQYF

d_call: TRBD1
clone_size: once
v_call: TRBV3-1
j_call: TRBJ1-6
cdr3_nt: TGTGCCACCGCGGGACAGGGTAATTCACCCCTCCACTTT
cdr3_aa: CATAGQGNSPLHF

d_call: -
clone_size: -
v_call: TRBV24-1
j_call: TRBJ1-5
cdr3_nt: TGTGCCACCAGTGATTTGGGAGGCAATCAGCCCCAGCATTTT
cdr3_aa: CATSDLGGNQPQHF

d_call: TRBD2
clone_size: few
v_call: TRBV20-1
j_call: TRBJ2-1
cdr3_nt: TGCAGTGCTAGGGCCCCCGGGACTAGCTTCTACAATGAGCAGTTCTTC
cdr3_aa: CSARAPGTSFYNEQFF

d_call: -
clone_size: few
v_call: TRBV3-1
j_call: TRBJ2-7
cdr3_nt: TGTGCCAGCAGCCAAGGATGGGGACTACAGGGGTTCGAGCAGTACTTC
cdr3_aa: CASSQGWGLQGFEQYF

d_call: -
clone_size: -
v_call: TRBV4-2
j_call: TRBJ2-2
cdr3_nt: TGTGCCAGCAGCCAAGATCGACGCACGGGGCCGGGGGAGCTGTTTTTT
cdr3_aa: CASSQDRRTGPGELFF

d_call: -
clone_size: few
v_call: TRBV11-2
j_call: TRBJ2-5
cdr3_nt: TGTGCCAGCACGGGGCAGGGGTCGGTTCGAGAGACCCAGTACTTC
cdr3_aa: CASTGQGSVRETQYF

d_call: TRBD2
clone_size: -
v_call: TRBV29-1
j_call: TRBJ2-1
cdr3_nt: TGCAGCGTTGAAGAACTAGCGGGAGGATGGGAGCAGTTCTTC
cdr3_aa: CSVEELAGGWEQFF

d_call: -
clone_size: -
v_call: TRBV7-2
j_call: TRBJ1-1
cdr3_nt: TGTGCCAGCAGCTTAGCGCTTGATGGGGATGGAGCTTTCTTT
cdr3_aa: CASSLALDGDGAFF

d_call: -
clone_size: -
v_call: TRBV6-1
j_call: TRBJ1-5
cdr3_nt: TGTGCCAGCAGGGACTGGCCATCTCAGCCCCAGCATTTT
cdr3_aa: CASRDWPSQPQHF

d_call: -
clone_size: few
v_call: TRBV20-1
j_call: TRBJ2-7
cdr3_nt: TGCAGTGCTAGAGATAGGGTAGCTAGCGTCTCCTACGAGCAGTACTTC
cdr3_aa: CSARDRVASVSYEQYF

d_call: -
clone_size: -
v_call: TRBV6-1
j_call: TRBJ2-7
cdr3_nt: TGTGCCAGCAGTGAGGTGGACGGAACACTCTACGAGCAGTACTTC
cdr3_aa: CASSEVDGTLYEQYF

d_call: TRBD2
clone_size: -
v_call: TRBV7-2
j_call: TRBJ2-7
cdr3_nt: TGTGCCAGCAGCCCATGGGCTAGCGGGAGGTCCTACAATGAGCAGTACTTC
cdr3_aa: CASSPWASGRSYNEQYF

d_call: -
clone_size: -
v_call: TRBV20-1
j_call: TRBJ2-7
cdr3_nt: TGCAGTGTACTGTACGGGGGATACGAGCAGTACTTC
cdr3_aa: CSVLYGGYEQYF

d_call: -
clone_size: few
v_call: TRBV6-2/TRBV6-3
j_call: TRBJ1-2
cdr3_nt: TGTGCCAGCAGTAATAACTATGGCTACACCTTC
cdr3_aa: CASSNNYGYTF

d_call: -
clone_size: many
v_call: TRBV29-1
j_call: TRBJ2-6
cdr3_nt: TGCAGCGCTACAGGGTCTGGGGCCAACGTCCTGACTTTC
cdr3_aa: CSATGSGANVLTF

d_call: TRBD1
clone_size: many
v_call: TRBV5-1
j_call: TRBJ2-7
cdr3_nt: TGCGCCAGCAGCCGAACCATAACAGGGGGCGAGCAGTACTTC
cdr3_aa: CASSRTITGGEQYF

d_call: -
clone_size: -
v_call: TRBV6-1
j_call: TRBJ2-1
cdr3_nt: TGTGCCAGCAGTGAACGGCCGGCGGATACGGGGAATGAGCAGTTCTTC
cdr3_aa: CASSERPADTGNEQFF

d_call: TRBD2
clone_size: many
v_call: TRBV20-1
j_call: TRBJ2-1
cdr3_nt: TGCAGTGCAATACCCATAGCTAGCGGGAGCCCTGAGCAGTTCTTC
cdr3_aa: CSAIPIASGSPEQFF

d_call: TRBD2
clone_size: -
v_call: TRBV3-1
j_call: TRBJ2-7
cdr3_nt: TGTGCCAGCAGCCTCACTAGCGGGAGTACCGAGCAGTACTTC
cdr3_aa: CASSLTSGSTEQYF

d_call: TRBD2
clone_size: -
v_call: TRBV27
j_call: TRBJ2-7
cdr3_nt: TGTGCCAGCAGCTTTAGCGGGACGATCTACGAGCAGTACTTC
cdr3_aa: CASSFSGTIYEQYF

d_call: TRBD1
clone_size: -
v_call: TRBV3-1
j_call: TRBJ2-5
cdr3_nt: TGTGCCAGCAGGGTGACAGGGGGAGAACAAGAGACCCAGTACTTC
cdr3_aa: CASRVTGGEQETQYF

d_call: TRBD2
clone_size: -
v_call: TRBV5-1
j_call: TRBJ2-6
cdr3_nt: TGCGCCAGCAGCTTAGGAAATAGCGGGGGGGCCGACGTCCTGACTTTC
cdr3_aa: CASSLGNSGGADVLTF

d_call: -
clone_size: -
v_call: TRBV28
j_call: TRBJ2-5
cdr3_nt: TGTGCCAGCAGACCACCATCAGGGACCCAGTACTTC
cdr3_aa: CASRPPSGTQYF

d_call: -
clone_size: few
v_call: TRBV2
j_call: TRBJ2-3
cdr3_nt: TGTGCCAGCAGTTTGAATAGGGTGGCAGATACGCAGTATTTT
cdr3_aa: CASSLNRVADTQYF

d_call: TRBD2
clone_size: -
v_call: TRBV28
j_call: TRBJ2-2
cdr3_nt: TGTGCCAGCAGTTCCGGGACTAGCGGGAGAATGGGCACCGGGGAGCTGTTTTTT
cdr3_aa: CASSSGTSGRMGTGELFF

d_call: -
clone_size: few
v_call: TRBV9
j_call: TRBJ1-2
cdr3_nt: TGTGCCAGCAGTGGGGACCCGCAGGGCTATGGCTACACCTTC
cdr3_aa: CASSGDPQGYGYTF

d_call: -
clone_size: once
v_call: TRBV19
j_call: TRBJ2-5
cdr3_nt: TGTGCCAGTAGTATGGCGTCAGGCGAGACCCAGTACTTC
cdr3_aa: CASSMASGETQYF

d_call: -
clone_size: -
v_call: TRBV5-1
j_call: TRBJ2-1
cdr3_nt: TGCGCCAGCAGCTTGGGGCAAGAGACCCAGTTCTTC
cdr3_aa: CASSLGQETQFF

d_call: -
clone_size: once
v_call: TRBV9
j_call: TRBJ2-1
cdr3_nt: TGTGCCAGCAGCGTAGGCCCTGACCCTTCCTACAATGAGCAGTTCTTC
cdr3_aa: CASSVGPDPSYNEQFF

d_call: TRBD2
clone_size: -
v_call: TRBV20-1
j_call: TRBJ2-7
cdr3_nt: TGCAGTGCCCAAAGTGGGGCGACTAGCGGGAGCTTTATCGAGCAGTACTTC
cdr3_aa: CSAQSGATSGSFIEQYF

d_call: TRBD2
clone_size: -
v_call: TRBV4-1
j_call: TRBJ2-7
cdr3_nt: TGCGCCAGCAGCCAAGAGGGCCGGGAGGGCCCCTACGAGCAGTACTTC
cdr3_aa: CASSQEGREGPYEQYF

d_call: -
clone_size: -
v_call: TRBV9
j_call: TRBJ2-7
cdr3_nt: TGTGCCAGCAGTGTTGGCGGGACCGCCTACGAGCAGTACTTC
cdr3_aa: CASSVGGTAYEQYF